This entry lists 10 T cell receptor beta chains sequenced from one sample in a study of patients and donors after allogeneic stem cell transplantation. TCRdb reprocessed the RT-PCR reads with MiXCR, giving one entry per CDR3 protein. The sample contains approximately 200,000 distinct CDR3 sequences, about 38% of which appear only once. Input material: blood, either unsorted or a sorted T cell fraction (not recorded which). The receptors here all came from a human donor who was either an allogeneic HSCT recipient or a stem cell or donor lymphocyte infusion donor (not recorded which). It is not recorded whose cells these are; they may come from a transplant donor.

The chain carries TRBV6-6 and TRBJ1-2; D not resolved. The V and J ends lost 5 bases and 6 bases respectively, with 13 bases between them. Germline-derived CDR1 and CDR2 are MNHNY and SVGAGI (reference sequence). The CDR3 has 13 amino acids. The CDR3 loop is CASSLFDVHGYTF. The CDR3 coding sequence is TGTGCCAGCAGTCTTTTTGACGTCCATGGCTACACCTTC.

In this sample, this clonotype turned up a few times. The V call is TRBV7-9, the J call TRBJ1-4; a weak D match, TRBD1 (5 bases). Per the germline V gene, CDR1 is SEHNR and CDR2 is FQNEAQ (reference sequence). The CDR3 length is 18 residues. V lost 4 bases to trimming and J lost 5 bases, with 23 bases between them. CDR3 protein: CASSSVWQGEFKNEKLFF. As DNA, the CDR3 is TGTGCCAGCAGCTCCGTATGGCAGGGCGAATTCAAAAATGAAAAACTGTTTTTT.

J is TRBJ1-1 and V is TRBV18, with TRBD1 identical over 7 bases. CDR1 and CDR2 (germline): KGHSH, LQKENI. This CDR3 is 15 amino acids long. V lost 3 bases, J lost 1 base, and 5 bases stayed unmatched. The CDR3 bases are TGTGCCAGCTCACCTTTGACAGGGACGAACACTGAAGCTTTCTTT. Translated: CASSPLTGTNTEAFF.

Many counts were recorded for this clonotype. The chain is built from TRBV5-4 and TRBJ1-5, with TRBD1 identical over 11 bases. V lost 4 bases and J lost 4; bases outside the gene matches: 1. There are 14 residues in the CDR3. Germline lookup yields CDR1 SGHNT and CDR2 YYREEE (reference sequence). CDR3 in DNA: TGTGCCAGCAGCCGGGACAGGGGGAATCAGCCCCAGCATTTT. It encodes CASSRDRGNQPQHF.

J is TRBJ1-3 and V is TRBV3-1; D not resolved. The CDR3 has 12 amino acids. CDR1 is LGHDT and CDR2 is YNNKEL in the germline V gene (reference sequence). V lost 4 bases and J 4 bases, leaving 5 bases between the germline ends. The CDR3 DNA sequence: TGTGCCAGCAGCCGGGGAGGAAACACCATATATTTT. Amino acid sequence: CASSRGGNTIYF.

The V call is TRBV19, the J call TRBJ1-2, with D tentatively TRBD1 (6 bases). The germline V gene encodes CDR1 LNHDA and CDR2 SQIVND (reference sequence). The CDR3 is made up of 13 amino acids. V gave up 3 bases and J gave up 4 bases, with 9 bases separating them. CDR3 sequence (DNA): TGTGCCAGTAGTATTGGACAGCCCTATGGCTACACCTTC. Its protein is CASSIGQPYGYTF.

The chain has TRBV5-1 and TRBJ2-5; 9 positions agree with TRBD1. V gave up 4 bases and J gave up 1 base; unmatched junction bases: 14. Germline assignment: CDR1 SGHRS and CDR2 YFSETQ. The CDR3 totals 18 residues. CDR3 sequence: CASSPRLLQGASQETQYF. The DNA for the CDR3 is TGCGCCAGCAGCCCACGATTATTACAGGGGGCTTCCCAAGAGACCCAGTACTTC.

J is TRBJ2-2 and V is TRBV9; 7 nucleotides match TRBD2. The CDR3 is 16 amino acids. CDR1 is SGDLS, CDR2 YYNGEE, per germline. Unmatched junction bases numbered 6, after V lost 0 bases and J lost 4 bases. CDR3 sequence: CASSVGAGGITGELFF. CDR3 in DNA: TGTGCCAGCAGCGTAGGTGCCGGGGGGATCACCGGGGAGCTGTTTTTT.

This chain joins TRBV27 and TRBJ1-5; D is ambiguous. CDR1 and CDR2 (germline): MNHEY, SMNVEV (reference sequence). The CDR3 loop spans 14 amino acids. Trimming removed 3 bases at V and 1 base at J, with 7 bases between. The CDR3 here is CASSLGISNQPQHF. DNA for the CDR3: TGTGCCAGCAGTTTGGGGATAAGCAATCAGCCCCAGCATTTT.

This chain uses TRBV7-6 with TRBJ2-7; tentatively, D is TRBD1 (5 bases). The germline V and J ends were trimmed by 1 base and 0 bases, with 7 bases remaining between them. CDR1 SGHVS and CDR2 FNYEAQ come from the germline V gene. The CDR3 spans 14 residues. CDR3 residues: CASSLVTGSYEQYF. The DNA for the CDR3 is TGTGCCAGCAGCTTAGTTACAGGCTCCTACGAGCAGTACTTC.